Following are 4 T cell receptor beta chains from one sample sequenced in a study of T cells in Graves' hyperthyroidism and ophthalmopathy. It was RNA transcripts that yielded the amplified TCR beta CDR3 regions. TCR CDR3 regions were first amplified by RT-PCR with HTBI primers. TCRdb re-called the multiplex PCR reads with MiXCR, one entry per CDR3 protein. This table has 450,000 to 500,000 distinct CDR3 sequences, less than 25% appearing once. Source material: blood. The receptors here all came from a woman aged 70-85 years with Graves' ophthalmopathy.

The chain uses TRBV5-4 and TRBJ1-5; D may be TRBD1 (5 bases). CDR1 is SGHNT and CDR2 is YYREEE in the germline V gene (reference sequence). With 0 bases removed from V and 1 base from J, the gap between germline ends came to 8 bases. The CDR3 length is 15 residues. CDR3 sequence reads: CASSLVPGSNQPQHF. The DNA of the CDR3 is TGTGCCAGCAGCTTGGTTCCAGGGAGCAATCAGCCCCAGCATTTT.

This clonotype occurred a few times. This chain connects TRBV15 to TRBJ2-7, with D possibly matching TRBD1 (6 bases). Trimming shortened V by 0 bases and J by 3 bases, and 12 bases separated the two germline ends. The CDR3 runs to 15 residues. Per the germline V gene, CDR1 is LNHNV and CDR2 is YYDKDF (reference sequence). The chain's CDR3 is CATSRETGGFYEQYF. CDR3 nucleotide sequence: TGTGCCACCAGCAGAGAGACAGGTGGATTCTACGAGCAGTACTTC. The full variable domain, rest sourced from reference TRBV15 and TRBJ2-7, is DAMVIQNPRYQVTQFGKPVTLSCSQTLNHNVMYWYQQKSSQAPKLLFHYYDKDFNNEADTPDNFQSRRPNTSFCFLDIRSPGLGDTAMYLCATSRETGGFYEQYFGPGTRLTVT.

The chain couples TRBV2 to TRBJ1-2; D ambiguous. Germline V gene data show CDR1 as SNHLY and CDR2 as FYNNEI. Trimming stripped 5 bases from V and 7 bases from J, with 5 bases between. The length of the CDR3 is 10 residues. The CDR3 loop is CASSTPGYTF. CDR3 coding DNA: TGTGCCAGCAGTACCCCTGGCTACACCTTC.

The chain has TRBV20-1 and TRBJ2-1; tentative D call: TRBD1 (5 bases). V was trimmed by 0 bases and J by 6 bases, leaving 9 bases between them. Germline CDR1 reads DFQATT; CDR2 reads SNEGSKA (reference sequence). This CDR3 is 13 amino acids long. CDR3 sequence reads: CSARDLRGNEQFF. In nucleotides, the CDR3 is TGCAGTGCTAGAGATCTAAGGGGCAATGAGCAGTTCTTC.